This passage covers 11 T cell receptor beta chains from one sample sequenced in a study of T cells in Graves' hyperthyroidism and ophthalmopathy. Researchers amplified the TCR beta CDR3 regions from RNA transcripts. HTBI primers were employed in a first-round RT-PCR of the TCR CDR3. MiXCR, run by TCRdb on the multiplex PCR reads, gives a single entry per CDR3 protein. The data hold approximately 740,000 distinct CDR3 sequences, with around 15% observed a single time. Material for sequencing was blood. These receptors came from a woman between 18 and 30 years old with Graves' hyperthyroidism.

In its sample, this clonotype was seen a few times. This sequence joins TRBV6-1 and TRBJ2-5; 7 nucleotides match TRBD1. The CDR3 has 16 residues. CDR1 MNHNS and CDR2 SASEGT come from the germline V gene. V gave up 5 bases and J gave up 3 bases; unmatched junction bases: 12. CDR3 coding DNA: TGTGCCAGCAGTTTAACCGACAGGGAAGAAAAAGAGACCCAGTACTTC. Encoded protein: CASSLTDREEKETQYF.

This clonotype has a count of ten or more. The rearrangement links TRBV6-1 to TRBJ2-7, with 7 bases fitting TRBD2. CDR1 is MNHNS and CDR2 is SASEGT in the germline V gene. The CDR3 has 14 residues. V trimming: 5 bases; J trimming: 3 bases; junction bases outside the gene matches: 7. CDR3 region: CASSLASGNYEQYF. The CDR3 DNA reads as TGTGCCAGCAGTCTCGCTAGCGGAAACTACGAGCAGTACTTC.

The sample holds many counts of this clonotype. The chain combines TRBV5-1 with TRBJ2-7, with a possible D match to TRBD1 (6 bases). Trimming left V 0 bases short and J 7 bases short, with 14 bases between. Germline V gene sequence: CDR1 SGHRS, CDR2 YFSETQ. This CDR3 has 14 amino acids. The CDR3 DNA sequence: TGCGCCAGCAGCTTGGACCAGGGGACGAGGGAGCAGTACTTC. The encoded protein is CASSLDQGTREQYF.

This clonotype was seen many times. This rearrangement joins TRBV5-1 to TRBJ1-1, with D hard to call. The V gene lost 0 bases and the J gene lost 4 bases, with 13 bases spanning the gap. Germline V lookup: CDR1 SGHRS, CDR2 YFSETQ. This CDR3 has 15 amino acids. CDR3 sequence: CASSLEAIRGTEAFF. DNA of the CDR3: TGCGCCAGCAGCTTGGAAGCCATTCGTGGCACTGAAGCTTTCTTT.

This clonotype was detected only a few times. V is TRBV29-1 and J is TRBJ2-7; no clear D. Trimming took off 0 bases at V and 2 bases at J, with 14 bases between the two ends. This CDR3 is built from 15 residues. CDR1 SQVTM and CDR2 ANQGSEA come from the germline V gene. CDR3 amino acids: CSVEDEGNGAYEQYF. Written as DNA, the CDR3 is TGCAGCGTTGAAGATGAAGGGAATGGGGCCTACGAGCAGTACTTC.

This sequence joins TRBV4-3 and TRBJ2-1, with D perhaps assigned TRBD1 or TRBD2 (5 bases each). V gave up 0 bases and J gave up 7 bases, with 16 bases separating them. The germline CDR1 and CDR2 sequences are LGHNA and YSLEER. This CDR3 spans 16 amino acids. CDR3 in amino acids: CASSQEGPNMWNEQFF. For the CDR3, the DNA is TGCGCCAGCAGCCAAGAGGGACCCAACATGTGGAATGAGCAGTTCTTC.

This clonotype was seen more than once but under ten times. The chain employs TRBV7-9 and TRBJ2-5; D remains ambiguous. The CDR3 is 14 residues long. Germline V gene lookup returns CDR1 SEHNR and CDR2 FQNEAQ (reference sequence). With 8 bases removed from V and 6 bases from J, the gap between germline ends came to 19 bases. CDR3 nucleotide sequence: TGTGCCAGCGGCCCCCCTTCTGACGGACAGACCCAGTACTTC. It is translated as CASGPPSDGQTQYF.

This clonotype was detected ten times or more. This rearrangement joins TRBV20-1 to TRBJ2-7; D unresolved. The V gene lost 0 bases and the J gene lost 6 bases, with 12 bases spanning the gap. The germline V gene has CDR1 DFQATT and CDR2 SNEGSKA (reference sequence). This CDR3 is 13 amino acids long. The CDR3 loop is CSARDPNRAEQYF. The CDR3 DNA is TGCAGTGCTAGAGATCCTAATCGTGCCGAGCAGTACTTC.

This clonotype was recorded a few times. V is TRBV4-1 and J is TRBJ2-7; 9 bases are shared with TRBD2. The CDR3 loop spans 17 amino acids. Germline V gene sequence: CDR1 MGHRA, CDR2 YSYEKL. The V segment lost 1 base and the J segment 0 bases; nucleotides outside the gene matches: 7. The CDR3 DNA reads TGCGCCAGCAGCCAAGCTACTAGCGGGTTTAGCTCCTACGAGCAGTACTTC. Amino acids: CASSQATSGFSSYEQYF.

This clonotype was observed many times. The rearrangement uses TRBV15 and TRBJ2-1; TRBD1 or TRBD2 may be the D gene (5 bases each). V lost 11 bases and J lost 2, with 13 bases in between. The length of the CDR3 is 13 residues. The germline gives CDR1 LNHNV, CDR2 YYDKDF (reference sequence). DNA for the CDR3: TGTGCCGTCCGGGACGGAGCCTACAATGAGCAGTTCTTC. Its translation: CAVRDGAYNEQFF.

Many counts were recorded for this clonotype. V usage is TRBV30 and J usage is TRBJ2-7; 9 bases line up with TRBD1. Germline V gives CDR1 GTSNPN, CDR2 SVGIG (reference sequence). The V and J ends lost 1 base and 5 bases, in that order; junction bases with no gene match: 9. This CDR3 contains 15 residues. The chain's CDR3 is CAWSDRGRGSHEQYF. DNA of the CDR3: TGTGCCTGGAGTGACAGGGGGCGTGGGTCCCACGAGCAGTACTTC.